This T cell receptor beta chain stems from a study of shared clonotypes between healthy human individuals. TCRdb's copy holds only in-frame clones and misses some; the assay was immunoSEQ multiplex PCR. The sample consists of roughly 700,000 clones, around 67% of them appearing once. Material: memory CD4+ T cells sorted from blood. Subset given: CD45RA-negative fraction. The sequence was collected from a woman in her twenties or thirties in good health.

The CDR3 coding sequence is TGTGCCAGCAGCTTATCCGGAAACTCCTACGAGCAGTACTTC. It codes for CASSLSGNSYEQYF. The chain carries TRBV11-3 and TRBJ2-7; no clear D gene. V lost 2 bases and J lost 0, with 8 bases in between. Looked up from germline, CDR1 is SGHNT and CDR2 is YENEEA. The CDR3 has 14 residues.